This T cell receptor beta chain was sequenced during a study of T cell responses to AZD1222 COVID-19 vaccine. Study-level results: Once two AZD1222 doses were given, Spike-specific TCR breadth and depth went up.

Trimming shortened V by 5 bases and J by 0 bases, and 11 bases separated the two germline ends. The CDR3 covers 14 residues. Germline CDR1 GTSNPN, CDR2 SVGIG (reference sequence). A note on this clone: Its antigen is unknown.

Only in-frame clones appear in the TCRdb table, and some are missing; sequencing was by immunoSEQ multiplex PCR. This table holds around 140,000 clones, 93% found once. The TCR was taken from an adult who had recovered from COVID-19. This sequence joins TRBV30 and TRBJ1-3, with D hard to call. The source material was peripheral blood, sampled after recovery from COVID-19. As DNA, the CDR3 is TGTGCCTGGTCCTTCGATCTCTCTGGAAACACCATATATTTT. This sequence encodes CAWSFDLSGNTIYF.